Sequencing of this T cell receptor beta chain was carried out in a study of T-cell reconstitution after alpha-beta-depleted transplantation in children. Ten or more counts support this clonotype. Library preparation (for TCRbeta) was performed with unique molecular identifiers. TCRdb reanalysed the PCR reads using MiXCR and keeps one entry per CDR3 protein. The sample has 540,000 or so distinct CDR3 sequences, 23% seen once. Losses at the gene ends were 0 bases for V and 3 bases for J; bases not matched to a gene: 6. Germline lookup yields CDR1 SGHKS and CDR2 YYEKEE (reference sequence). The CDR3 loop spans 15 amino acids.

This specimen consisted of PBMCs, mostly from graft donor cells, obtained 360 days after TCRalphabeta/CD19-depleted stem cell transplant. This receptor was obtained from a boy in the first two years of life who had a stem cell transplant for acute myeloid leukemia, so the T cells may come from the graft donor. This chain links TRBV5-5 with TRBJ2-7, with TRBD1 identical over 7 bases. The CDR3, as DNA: TGTGCCAGCAGCTTGGGAGGGAACAGGGGCTACGAGCAGTACGTC. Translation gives CASSLGGNRGYEQYV.